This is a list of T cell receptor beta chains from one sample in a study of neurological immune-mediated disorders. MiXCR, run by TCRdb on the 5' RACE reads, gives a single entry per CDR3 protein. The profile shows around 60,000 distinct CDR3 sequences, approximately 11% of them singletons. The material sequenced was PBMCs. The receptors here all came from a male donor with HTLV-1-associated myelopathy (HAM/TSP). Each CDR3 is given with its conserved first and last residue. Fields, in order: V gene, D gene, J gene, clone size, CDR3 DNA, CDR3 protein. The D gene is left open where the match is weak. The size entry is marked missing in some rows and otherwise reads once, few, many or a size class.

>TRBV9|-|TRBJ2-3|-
TGTGCCAGCAGCGTCCGGGGTAGAGCAGATACGCAGTATTTT
CASSVRGRADTQYF
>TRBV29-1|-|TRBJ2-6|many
TGCAGCGTAACCGGGACATCTTCGGGGGCCAACGTCCTGACTTTC
CSVTGTSSGANVLTF
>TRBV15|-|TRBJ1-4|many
TGTGCCACCCGGGGACGGAGACAGGAGAATGAAAAACTGTTTTTT
CATRGRRQENEKLFF
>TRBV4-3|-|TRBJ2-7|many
TGCGCCAGCAGCCAAGCGGCGGGGACCACCTACGAGCAGTACTTC
CASSQAAGTTYEQYF
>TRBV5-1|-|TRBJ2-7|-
TGCGCCAGCAGCAGGGAGTCCTACGAGCAGTACTTC
CASSRESYEQYF
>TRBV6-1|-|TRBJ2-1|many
TGTGCCAGCAGACAGTTTAATGAGCAGTTCTTC
CASRQFNEQFF
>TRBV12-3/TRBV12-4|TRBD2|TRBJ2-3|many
TGTGCCAGCAGTTTCCCCGGGGGGGCCGTGGCGCAGTATTTT
CASSFPGGAVAQYF
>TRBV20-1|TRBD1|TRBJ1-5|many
TGCAGTGCTCAAGACAGGGAGGTTCAGCCCCAGCATTTT
CSAQDREVQPQHF
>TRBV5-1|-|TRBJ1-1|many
TGCGCCAGCAGCTTGGAATTTAGGGGGAGGACTGAAGCTTTCTTT
CASSLEFRGRTEAFF
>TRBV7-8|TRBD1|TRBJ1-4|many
TGTGCCAGCAGCCAGACAGGGGCGGGGGAAAAACTGTTTTTT
CASSQTGAGEKLFF
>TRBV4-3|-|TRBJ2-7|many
TGCGCCAGCAGCCAAGATGCAGGGTCCTACGAGCAGTACTTC
CASSQDAGSYEQYF
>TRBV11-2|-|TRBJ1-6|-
TGTGCCAGCAGCTTAGGCTTCTCCTATAATTCACCCCTCCACTTT
CASSLGFSYNSPLHF
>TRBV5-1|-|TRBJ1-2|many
TGCGCCAGCAGCTTGGTGGGGGAAGGCTACACCTTC
CASSLVGEGYTF
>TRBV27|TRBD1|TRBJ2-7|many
TGTGCCAGCAGTTTAGTGAGGGGGCCCGAGCAGTACTTC
CASSLVRGPEQYF
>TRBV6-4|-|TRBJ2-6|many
TGTGCCAGCAGTGCCCGGACGGCAACTGGGGCCAACGTCCTGACTTTC
CASSARTATGANVLTF
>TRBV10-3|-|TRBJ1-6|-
TGTGCCTTCAGTGAGATTGACCCGGGACTCGGGAATTCACCCCGCCACTTT
CAFSEIDPGLGNSPRHF
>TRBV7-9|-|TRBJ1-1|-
TGTGCCAGCATAAGGGACATGTGCGCTAAAGCTTTCTTT
CASIRDMCAKAFF
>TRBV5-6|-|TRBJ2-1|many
TGTGCCAGCAGCCCATTACAGGGTGGAGGCTCCTACAATGAGCAGTTCTTC
CASSPLQGGGSYNEQFF
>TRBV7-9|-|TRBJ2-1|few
TGTGCCAGCAGCTTAGCGGGGACAAGTTACAATGAGCAGTTCTTC
CASSLAGTSYNEQFF
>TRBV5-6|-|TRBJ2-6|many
TGTGCCAGCAGCGACAGAACTGGGGCCAACGTCCTGACTTTC
CASSDRTGANVLTF
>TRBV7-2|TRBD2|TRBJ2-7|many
TGTGCCAGCAGCCCCCTAGCGGGGGGGGCGACCTACGAGCAGTACTTC
CASSPLAGGATYEQYF
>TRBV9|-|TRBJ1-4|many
TGTGCCAGCGCTAGGACAGAAGTTAATGAAAAACTGTTTTTT
CASARTEVNEKLFF
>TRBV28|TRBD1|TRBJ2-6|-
TGTGCCAGCAGTCCAACAATACAGGGGAGAGCCAACGTCCTGACTTTC
CASSPTIQGRANVLTF
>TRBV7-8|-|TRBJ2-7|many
TGTGCCAGCAGCGGGGGGGACAGCGACTACGAGCAGTACTTC
CASSGGDSDYEQYF